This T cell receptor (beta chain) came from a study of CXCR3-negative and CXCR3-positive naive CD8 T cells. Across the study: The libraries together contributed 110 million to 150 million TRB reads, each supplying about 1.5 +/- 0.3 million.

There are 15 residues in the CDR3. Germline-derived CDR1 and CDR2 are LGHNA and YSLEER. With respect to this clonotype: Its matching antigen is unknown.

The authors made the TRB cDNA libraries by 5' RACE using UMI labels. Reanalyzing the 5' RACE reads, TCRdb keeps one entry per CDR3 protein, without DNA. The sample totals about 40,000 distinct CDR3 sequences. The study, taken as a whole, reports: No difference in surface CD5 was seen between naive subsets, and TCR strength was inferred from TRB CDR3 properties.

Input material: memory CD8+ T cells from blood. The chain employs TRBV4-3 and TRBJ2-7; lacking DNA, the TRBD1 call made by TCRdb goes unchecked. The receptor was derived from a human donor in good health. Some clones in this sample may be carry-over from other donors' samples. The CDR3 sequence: CASSQSQGSSYEQYF.